These 24 T cell receptor beta chains originate from one sample sequenced in a study of long-term antiretroviral therapy in people with HIV. Run at survey level, the immunoSEQ assay was version v3.0. Generated by immunoSEQ multiplex PCR, the TCRdb table keeps only in-frame clones and is missing some. Among about 22,000 clones listed, around four fifths were seen once. Sequencing was performed on unsorted PBMCs, taken approximately 5.7 years after starting antiretroviral therapy. These receptors all come from a young man with HIV.

This chain links TRBV4-3 with TRBJ2-1, with 7 bases identical to TRBD2. Germline assignment: CDR1 LGHNA and CDR2 YSLEER. The CDR3 is made up of 15 amino acids. The V and J ends lost 1 base and 7 bases, in that order; junction bases with no gene match: 7. Here the CDR3 reads CASSQGCGSGNEQFF. The CDR3 DNA reads as TGCGCCAGCAGCCAAGGATGCGGGAGTGGTAATGAGCAGTTCTTC.

The genes are TRBV7-9 and TRBJ2-7; 9 nucleotides line up with TRBD1. The CDR3 has 15 amino acids. The V gene end was trimmed by 2 bases and the J gene end by 7 bases; junction bases not matched to a gene: 9. Germline V lookup: CDR1 SEHNR, CDR2 FQNEAQ (reference sequence). The CDR3 bases are TGTGCCAGCAGCTTACCTGAAGGACAGGGGACTGAGCAGTACTTC. Translated, it gives CASSLPEGQGTEQYF.

The V gene is TRBV25-1, the J gene TRBJ1-1, with D possibly being TRBD1 (5 bases). Germline CDR1 MGHDK, CDR2 SYGVNS. This CDR3 comprises 15 residues. V lost 4 bases and J lost 3, with 15 bases in between. The CDR3 bases are TGTGCCAGCAGTGGAGTCAGGGTATGGGACACTGAAGCTTTCTTT. It codes for CASSGVRVWDTEAFF.

V gene TRBV5-1 combines with J gene TRBJ2-7, with D hard to call. Per germline, CDR1 SGHRS and CDR2 YFSETQ. The CDR3 length is 12 residues. Trimming pared 4 bases from V and 4 bases from J, leaving 9 bases between. The CDR3: CASSPNNYEQYF. DNA of the CDR3: TGCGCCAGCAGCCCGAATAATTACGAGCAGTACTTC.

This clone was seen more than once but under ten times. The V gene is TRBV19, the J gene TRBJ2-7; D is perhaps TRBD1 or TRBD2 (5 bases each). Trimming cost V 3 bases and J 2 bases, with 11 bases left between them. The CDR3 loop spans 14 amino acids. CDR1 is LNHDA, CDR2 SQIVND, per germline (reference sequence). The CDR3 loop reads CASSIRDVTYEQYF. For the CDR3, the DNA is TGTGCCAGTAGTATTCGGGACGTAACCTACGAGCAGTACTTC. Together with reference TRBV19 and TRBJ2-7, the CDR3 gives the full variable domain: DGGITQSPKYLFRKEGQNVTLSCEQNLNHDAMYWYRQDPGQGLRLIYYSQIVNDFQKGDIAEGYSVSREKKESFPLTVTSAQKNPTAFYLCASSIRDVTYEQYFGPGTRLTVT.

The chain uses TRBV2 and TRBJ1-1; 9 nucleotides align to TRBD1. Trimming removed 8 bases from V and 4 bases from J; junction bases left unmatched: 14. CDR1 and CDR2 from the germline V gene are SNHLY and FYNNEI. This CDR3 region has 16 residues. CDR3 sequence reads: CASLGPTGGEVTEAFF. CDR3 in DNA: TGTGCCAGCCTAGGCCCCACAGGGGGCGAGGTCACTGAAGCTTTCTTT.

This clone has just a few counts. The chain employs TRBV18 and TRBJ2-7; tentatively, D is TRBD1 (5 bases). V lost 3 bases, J lost 10 bases, and 13 bases lay in between. From germline, CDR1 is KGHSH and CDR2 LQKENI. The CDR3 runs 12 residues. CDR3 bases: TGTGCCAGCTCACCTGGACAAGGTTATCAGTACTTC. Amino acids: CASSPGQGYQYF. The full variable domain, its missing parts supplied by reference TRBV18 and TRBJ2-7, is NAGVMQNPRHLVRRRGQEARLRCSPMKGHSHVYWYRQLPEEGLKFMVYLQKENIIDESGMPKERFSAEFPKEGPSILRIQQVVRGDSAAYFCASSPGQGYQYFGPGTRLTVT.

The J gene is TRBJ2-1, the V gene TRBV4-3; D remains ambiguous. This CDR3 contains 16 residues. The germline CDR1 and CDR2 sequences are LGHNA and YSLEER. V was trimmed by 0 bases and J by 2 bases, leaving 11 bases between them. The CDR3 DNA reads TGCGCCAGCAGCCAAGATTTGGCGGAAGCCTACAATGAGCAGTTCTTC. Encoded protein: CASSQDLAEAYNEQFF.

This clone has only a few counts. This rearrangement joins TRBV10-1 to TRBJ2-3, with TRBD2 matching 9 bases. Trimming removed 7 bases from V and 4 bases from J; junction bases left unmatched: 9. This CDR3 comprises 15 residues. Per germline, CDR1 WNHNN and CDR2 SYGVQD (reference sequence). CDR3 in amino acids: CASKPFSGSADTQYF. The CDR3 DNA reads TGCGCCAGCAAGCCCTTTAGCGGGAGCGCAGATACGCAGTATTTT.

This clone was detected a few times. In DNA, the CDR3 is TGTGCCAGCGGGGGACTAGCGGACACAGATACGCAGTATTTT. Amino acid sequence: CASGGLADTDTQYF. This chain joins TRBV2 and TRBJ2-3; TRBD2 matches 11 bases. Trimming at V came to 8 bases and at J to 2 bases, leaving 3 bases not matched to a gene. CDR1 and CDR2 (germline): SNHLY, FYNNEI. The CDR3 is made up of 14 amino acids.

The rearrangement links TRBV9 to TRBJ2-1; D is possibly TRBD1 or TRBD2 (5 bases each). Germline V gene data show CDR1 as SGDLS and CDR2 as YYNGEE. V was shortened by 3 bases and J by 1 base, with 17 bases between the two germline ends. This CDR3 has 17 residues. CDR3 region: CASSEGGGAYSYNEQFF. The CDR3 coding sequence is TGTGCCAGCAGCGAAGGAGGTGGGGCCTATTCCTACAATGAGCAGTTCTTC.

V is TRBV6-4 and J is TRBJ1-1; D perhaps matches TRBD1 (6 bases). The CDR3 consists of 14 residues. The V end was cut by 2 bases, the J end by 0 bases, with 7 bases between. Germline CDR1 and CDR2: MRHNA and SNTAGT. The CDR3 nucleotides are TGTGCCAGCAGTGACGGGGGCCTGAACACTGAAGCTTTCTTT. It translates to CASSDGGLNTEAFF.

The V gene is TRBV10-2, the J gene TRBJ2-1; D might be TRBD1 (6 bases). Germline loops: CDR1 WSHSY, CDR2 SAAADI. Trimming removed 0 bases at V and 5 bases at J, with 17 bases between. This CDR3 comprises 17 residues. The chain's CDR3 is CASSESPYRVGNNEQFF. The CDR3 DNA follows: TGCGCCAGCAGTGAGTCACCCTACAGGGTTGGGAACAATGAGCAGTTCTTC.

This chain joins TRBV6-6 and TRBJ1-1, with D unresolved. V lost 1 base and J 0 bases, leaving 9 bases between the germline ends. This CDR3 has 15 residues. The germline CDR1 and CDR2 sequences are MNHNY and SVGAGI (reference sequence). CDR3 sequence: CASSYFGSVNTEAFF. In DNA form, the CDR3 reads TGTGCCAGCAGTTACTTCGGCAGTGTGAACACTGAAGCTTTCTTT.

The V call is TRBV9, the J call TRBJ2-7, with D maybe TRBD2 (5 bases). The CDR3 runs to 14 residues. With 0 bases removed from V and 2 bases from J, the gap between germline ends came to 9 bases. In germline, CDR1 is SGDLS, CDR2 YYNGEE. This CDR3 reads CASSVDSGPYEQYF. The DNA of the CDR3 is TGTGCCAGCAGCGTAGACAGCGGACCCTACGAGCAGTACTTC.

CDR3 DNA: TGTGCCAGCAGTCCCGAAGACGTACTTAGAAACACCATATATTTT. This gives the protein CASSPEDVLRNTIYF. This rearrangement joins TRBV28 to TRBJ1-3, with D unresolved. Germline assignment: CDR1 MDHEN and CDR2 SYDVKM. The CDR3 totals 15 residues. V was trimmed by 5 bases and J by 5 bases, leaving 16 bases between them.

The V and J genes are TRBV9 and TRBJ1-5; perhaps TRBD1 as D (5 bases). This CDR3 is 16 amino acids long. The V end was cut by 0 bases, the J end by 1 base, with 11 bases between. In germline, CDR1 is SGDLS, CDR2 YYNGEE. This CDR3 is CASSVGIGASNQPQHF. CDR3 nucleotides: TGTGCCAGCAGCGTAGGTATTGGGGCGAGCAATCAGCCCCAGCATTTT.

The chain is built from TRBV4-2 and TRBJ1-1; a weak D match, TRBD1 (5 bases). Trimming cost V 0 bases and J 3 bases, with 8 bases left between them. Germline values: CDR1 LGHNA, CDR2 YNFKEQ. The CDR3 has 14 residues. The CDR3 loop is CASSQDAGHTEAFF. The CDR3 region has the DNA TGTGCCAGCAGCCAAGATGCAGGGCACACTGAAGCTTTCTTT.

This clone was counted a few times. The chain employs TRBV4-3 and TRBJ1-4; no definite D call. The CDR3 is made up of 15 amino acids. Germline V gives CDR1 LGHNA, CDR2 YSLEER. Between the trimmed V and J ends, which lost 3 bases and 4 bases, there was a span of 12 bases. CDR3 DNA sequence: TGCGCCAGCAGCCAGGATCTCCAACATAATGAAAAACTGTTTTTT. Protein: CASSQDLQHNEKLFF.

This clone has more than one count but fewer than ten. This rearrangement joins TRBV21-1 to TRBJ2-1. TRBV21-1 corresponds to a pseudogene. This CDR3 is built from 15 residues. The CDR3 sequence is CASREDGSSYNEQFF. The CDR3 bases are TGTGCCAGCAGAGAGGACGGCAGCTCCTACAATGAGCAGTTCTTC.

The J gene is TRBJ1-6, the V gene TRBV25-1, with 8 bases fitting TRBD1. Trimming took 8 bases from V and 6 from J; bases not matched to a gene: 9. CDR3 size: 15 residues. The germline CDR1 and CDR2 sequences are MGHDK and SYGVNS. This CDR3 reads CASQGTGSGNSPLHF. CDR3 coding DNA: TGTGCCAGCCAGGGGACAGGATCGGGTAATTCACCCCTCCACTTT.

The chain employs TRBV9 and TRBJ2-5; no definite D call. This CDR3 has 10 residues. CDR1 and CDR2 (germline): SGDLS, YYNGEE. Trimming took off 6 bases at V and 5 bases at J, with 5 bases between the two ends. Written as DNA, the CDR3 is TGTGCCAGCATCTGGGAGACCCAGTACTTC. Amino acid sequence: CASIWETQYF.

The chain carries TRBV5-5 and TRBJ2-7; 7 bases agree with TRBD2. The germline CDR1 and CDR2 sequences are SGHKS and YYEKEE (reference sequence). The CDR3 covers 15 residues. V was clipped by 0 bases and J by 3 bases; unmatched bases: 6. CDR3 sequence (DNA): TGTGCCAGCAGCTTGGCCGGGGGAGGGTACTACGAGCAGTACTTC. As protein: CASSLAGGGYYEQYF.

The gene calls are TRBV4-2 and TRBJ2-3; 10 bases are shared with TRBD2. Germline assignment: CDR1 LGHNA and CDR2 YNFKEQ. The CDR3 loop spans 16 amino acids. The V segment lost 0 bases and the J segment 1 base; nucleotides outside the gene matches: 1. The chain's CDR3 is CASSQDLAGGTDTQYF. DNA of the CDR3: TGTGCCAGCAGCCAAGATCTAGCGGGGGGCACAGATACGCAGTATTTT.